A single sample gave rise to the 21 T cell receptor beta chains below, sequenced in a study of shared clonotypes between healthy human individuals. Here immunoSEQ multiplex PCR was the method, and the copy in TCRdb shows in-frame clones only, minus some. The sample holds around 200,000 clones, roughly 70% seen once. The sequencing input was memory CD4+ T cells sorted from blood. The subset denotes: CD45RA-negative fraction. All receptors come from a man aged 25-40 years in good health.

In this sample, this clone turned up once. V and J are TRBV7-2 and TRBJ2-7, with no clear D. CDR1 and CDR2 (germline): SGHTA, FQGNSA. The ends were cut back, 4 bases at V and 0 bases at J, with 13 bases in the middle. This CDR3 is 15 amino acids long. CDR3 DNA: TGTGCCAGCAGCTCTTCTGGCGCAAGCTCCTACGAGCAGTACTTC. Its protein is CASSSSGASSYEQYF.

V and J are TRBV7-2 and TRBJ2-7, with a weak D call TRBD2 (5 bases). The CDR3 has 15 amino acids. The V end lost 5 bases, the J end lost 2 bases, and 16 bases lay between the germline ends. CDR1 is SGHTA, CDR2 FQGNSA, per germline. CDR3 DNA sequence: TGTGCCAGCAGCCGAGGGCTTGGGCTGACCTACGAGCAGTACTTC. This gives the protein CASSRGLGLTYEQYF.

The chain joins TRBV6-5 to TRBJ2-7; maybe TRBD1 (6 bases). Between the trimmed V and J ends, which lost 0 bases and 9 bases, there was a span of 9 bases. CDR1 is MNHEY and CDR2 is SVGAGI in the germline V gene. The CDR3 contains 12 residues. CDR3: CASSYSGHRQYF. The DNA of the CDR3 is TGTGCCAGCAGTTACTCGGGACATCGGCAGTACTTC.

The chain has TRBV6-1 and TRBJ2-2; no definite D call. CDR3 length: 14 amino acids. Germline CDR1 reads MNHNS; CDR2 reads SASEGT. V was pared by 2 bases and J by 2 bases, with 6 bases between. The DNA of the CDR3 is TGTGCCAGCAGTGAACTTCTAAACACCGGGGAGCTGTTTTTT. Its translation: CASSELLNTGELFF.

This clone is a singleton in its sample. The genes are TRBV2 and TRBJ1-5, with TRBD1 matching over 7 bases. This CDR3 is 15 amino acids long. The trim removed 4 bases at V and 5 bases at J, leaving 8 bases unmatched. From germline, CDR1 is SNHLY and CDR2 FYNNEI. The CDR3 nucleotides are TGTGCCAGCAGTGGGGTGGGACAGTGGGATCAGCCCCAGCATTTT. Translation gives CASSGVGQWDQPQHF. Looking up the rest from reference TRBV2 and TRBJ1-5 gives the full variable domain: EPEVTQTPSHQVTQMGQEVILRCVPISNHLYFYWYRQILGQKVEFLVSFYNNEISEKSEIFDDQFSVERPDGSNFTLKIRSTKLEDSAMYFCASSGVGQWDQPQHFGDGTRLSIL.

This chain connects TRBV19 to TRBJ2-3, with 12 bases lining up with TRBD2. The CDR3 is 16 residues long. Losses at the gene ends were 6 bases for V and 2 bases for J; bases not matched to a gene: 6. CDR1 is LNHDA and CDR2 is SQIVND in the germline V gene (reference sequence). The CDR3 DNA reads TGTGCCAGTAGCCTAAGACTAGCGGGAGTCACAGATACGCAGTATTTT. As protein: CASSLRLAGVTDTQYF.

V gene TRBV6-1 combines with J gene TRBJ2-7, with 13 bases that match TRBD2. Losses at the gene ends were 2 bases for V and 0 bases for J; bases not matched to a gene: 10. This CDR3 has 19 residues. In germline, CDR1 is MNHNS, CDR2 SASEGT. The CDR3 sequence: CASSEISGTSGKYSYEQYF. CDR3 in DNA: TGTGCCAGCAGTGAAATATCGGGGACTAGCGGGAAATACTCCTACGAGCAGTACTTC.

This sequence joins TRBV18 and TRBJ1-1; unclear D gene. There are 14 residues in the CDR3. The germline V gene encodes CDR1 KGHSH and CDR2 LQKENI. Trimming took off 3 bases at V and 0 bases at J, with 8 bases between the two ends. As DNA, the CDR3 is TGTGCCAGCTCACCGCCGGGCCTGAACACTGAAGCTTTCTTT. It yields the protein CASSPPGLNTEAFF.

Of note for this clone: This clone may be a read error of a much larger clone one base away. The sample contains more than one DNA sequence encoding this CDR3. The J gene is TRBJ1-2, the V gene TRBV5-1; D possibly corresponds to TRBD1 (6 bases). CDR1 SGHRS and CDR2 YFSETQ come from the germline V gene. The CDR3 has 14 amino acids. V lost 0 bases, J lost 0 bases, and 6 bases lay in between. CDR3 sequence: CASSLGTANYGYTF. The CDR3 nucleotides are TGCGCCAGCAGCTTGGGGACAGCTAACTATGGCTACACCTTC.

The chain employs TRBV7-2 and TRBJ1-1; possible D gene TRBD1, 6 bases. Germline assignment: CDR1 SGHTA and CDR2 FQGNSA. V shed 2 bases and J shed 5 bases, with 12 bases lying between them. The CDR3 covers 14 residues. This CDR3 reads CASSLQGLGTEAFF. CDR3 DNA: TGTGCCAGCAGCTTACAGGGGCTGGGTACTGAAGCTTTCTTT.

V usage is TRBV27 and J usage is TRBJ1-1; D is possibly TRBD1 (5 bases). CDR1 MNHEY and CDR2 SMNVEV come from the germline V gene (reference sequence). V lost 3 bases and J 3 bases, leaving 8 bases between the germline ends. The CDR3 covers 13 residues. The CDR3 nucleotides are TGTGCCAGCAGTTTTACAGGTTACACTGAAGCTTTCTTT. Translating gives CASSFTGYTEAFF.

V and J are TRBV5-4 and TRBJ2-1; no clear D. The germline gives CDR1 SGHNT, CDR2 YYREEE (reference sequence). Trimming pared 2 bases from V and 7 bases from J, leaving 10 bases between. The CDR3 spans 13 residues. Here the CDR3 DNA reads TGTGCCAGCAGCTTCGGACCAGCTAATGAGCAGTTCTTC. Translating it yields CASSFGPANEQFF.

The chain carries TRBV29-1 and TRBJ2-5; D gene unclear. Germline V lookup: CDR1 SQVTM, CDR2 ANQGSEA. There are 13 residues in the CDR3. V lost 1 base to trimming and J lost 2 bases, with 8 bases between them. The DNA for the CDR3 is TGCAGCGTTGAAGCGAACGCACAAGAGACCCAGTACTTC. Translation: CSVEANAQETQYF.

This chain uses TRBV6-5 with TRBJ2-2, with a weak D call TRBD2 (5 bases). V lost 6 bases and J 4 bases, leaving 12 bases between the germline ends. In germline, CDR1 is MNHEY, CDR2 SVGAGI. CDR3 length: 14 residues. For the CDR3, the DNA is TGTGCCAGCAGAAGCCTAGCCGTCACCGGGGAGCTGTTTTTT. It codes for CASRSLAVTGELFF.

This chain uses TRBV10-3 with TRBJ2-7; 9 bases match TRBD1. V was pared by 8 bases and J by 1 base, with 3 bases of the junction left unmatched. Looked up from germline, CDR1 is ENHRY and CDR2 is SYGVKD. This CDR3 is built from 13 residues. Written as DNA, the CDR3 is TGTGCCATCGGGACAGGGTTTTCCTACGAGCAGTACTTC. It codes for CAIGTGFSYEQYF.

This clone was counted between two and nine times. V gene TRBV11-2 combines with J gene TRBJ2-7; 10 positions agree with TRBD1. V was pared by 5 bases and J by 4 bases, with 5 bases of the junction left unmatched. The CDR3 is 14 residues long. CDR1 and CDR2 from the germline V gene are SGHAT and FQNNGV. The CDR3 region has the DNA TGTGCCAGCAGCCTTCGGGGACAGGGGTACGAGCAGTACTTC. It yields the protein CASSLRGQGYEQYF.

Here the CDR3 reads CASSVGSFSYEQYF. In DNA, the CDR3 is TGTGCCAGCAGTGTCGGGAGCTTTTCCTACGAGCAGTACTTC. The chain is built from TRBV2 and TRBJ2-7; D perhaps matches TRBD2 (6 bases). The CDR3 consists of 14 residues. The V gene lost 4 bases and the J gene lost 1 base, with 11 bases spanning the gap. Germline CDR1 is SNHLY and CDR2 is FYNNEI.

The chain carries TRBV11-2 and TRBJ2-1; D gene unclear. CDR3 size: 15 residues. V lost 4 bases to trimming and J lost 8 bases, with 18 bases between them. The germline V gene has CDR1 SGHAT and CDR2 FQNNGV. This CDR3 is CASSSQEKKGYEQFF. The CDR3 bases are TGTGCCAGCAGCTCCCAGGAAAAAAAGGGCTATGAGCAGTTCTTC.

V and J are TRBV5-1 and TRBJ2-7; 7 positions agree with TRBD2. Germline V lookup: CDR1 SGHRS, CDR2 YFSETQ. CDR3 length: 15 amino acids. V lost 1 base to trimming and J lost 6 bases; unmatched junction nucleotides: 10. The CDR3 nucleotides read TGCGCCAGCAGCTTGTTCGATATTAGGGAGGGCGAGCAGTACTTC. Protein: CASSLFDIREGEQYF.

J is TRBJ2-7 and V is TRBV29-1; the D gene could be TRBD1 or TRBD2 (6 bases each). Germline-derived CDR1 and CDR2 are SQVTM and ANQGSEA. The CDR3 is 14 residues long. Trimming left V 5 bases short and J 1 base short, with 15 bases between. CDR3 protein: CSVSGGPLSYEQYF. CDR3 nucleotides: TGCAGCGTTTCTGGGGGGCCCCTTTCCTACGAGCAGTACTTC.

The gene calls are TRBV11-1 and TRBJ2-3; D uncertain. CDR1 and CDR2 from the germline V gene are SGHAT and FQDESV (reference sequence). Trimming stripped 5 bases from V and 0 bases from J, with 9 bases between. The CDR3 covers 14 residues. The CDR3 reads CASSPAPSTDTQYF. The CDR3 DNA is TGTGCCAGCAGCCCGGCCCCCAGCACAGATACGCAGTATTTT.